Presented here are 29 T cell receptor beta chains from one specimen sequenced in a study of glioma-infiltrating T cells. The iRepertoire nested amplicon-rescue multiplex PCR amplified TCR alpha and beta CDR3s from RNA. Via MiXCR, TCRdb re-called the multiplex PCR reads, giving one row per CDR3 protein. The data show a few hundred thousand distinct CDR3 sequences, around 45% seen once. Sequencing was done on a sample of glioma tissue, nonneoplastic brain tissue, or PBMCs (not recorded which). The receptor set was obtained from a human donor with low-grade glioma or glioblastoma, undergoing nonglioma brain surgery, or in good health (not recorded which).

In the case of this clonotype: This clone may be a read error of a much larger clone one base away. CDR3 region: CSAKMCDSPLHF. The DNA of the CDR3 is TGCAGTGCTAAGATGTGTGATTCACCCCTCCACTTT. V and J are TRBV20-1 and TRBJ1-6; no clear D. V lost 4 bases and J 8 bases, leaving 9 bases between the germline ends. This CDR3 has 12 amino acids. CDR1 is DFQATT and CDR2 is SNEGSKA in the germline V gene (reference sequence).

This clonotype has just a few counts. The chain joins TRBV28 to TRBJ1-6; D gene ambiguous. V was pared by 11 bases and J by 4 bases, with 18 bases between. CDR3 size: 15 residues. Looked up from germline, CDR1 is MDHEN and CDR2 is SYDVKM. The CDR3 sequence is CAGGNSAGYNSPLHF. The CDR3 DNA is TGTGCCGGAGGCAACTCCGCGGGGTATAATTCACCCCTCCACTTT.

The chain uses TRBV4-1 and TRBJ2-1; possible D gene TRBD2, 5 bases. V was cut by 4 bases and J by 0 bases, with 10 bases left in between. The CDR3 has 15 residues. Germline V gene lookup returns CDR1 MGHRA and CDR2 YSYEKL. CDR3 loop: CASSLGVGSYNEQFF. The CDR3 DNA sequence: TGCGCCAGCAGCCTCGGGGTCGGCTCCTACAATGAGCAGTTCTTC.

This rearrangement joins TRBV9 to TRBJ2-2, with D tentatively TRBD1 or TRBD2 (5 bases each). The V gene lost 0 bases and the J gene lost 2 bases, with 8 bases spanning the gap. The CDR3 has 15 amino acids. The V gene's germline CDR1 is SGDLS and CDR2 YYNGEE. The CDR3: CASSVGGSNTGELFF. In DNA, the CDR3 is TGTGCCAGCAGCGTAGGGGGGTCCAACACCGGGGAGCTGTTTTTT.

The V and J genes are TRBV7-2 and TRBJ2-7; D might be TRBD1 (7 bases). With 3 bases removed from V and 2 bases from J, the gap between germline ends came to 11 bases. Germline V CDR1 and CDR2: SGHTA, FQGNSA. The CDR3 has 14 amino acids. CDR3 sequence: CASSFVRGAYEQYF. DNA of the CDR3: TGTGCCAGCAGCTTTGTCAGGGGGGCCTACGAGCAGTACTTC.

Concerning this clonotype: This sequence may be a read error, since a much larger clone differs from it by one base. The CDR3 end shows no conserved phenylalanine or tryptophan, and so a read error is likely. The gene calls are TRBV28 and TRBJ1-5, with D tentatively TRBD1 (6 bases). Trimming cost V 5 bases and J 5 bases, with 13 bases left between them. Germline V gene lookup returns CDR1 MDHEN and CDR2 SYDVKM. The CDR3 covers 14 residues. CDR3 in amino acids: CASSKRDTYQPQHL. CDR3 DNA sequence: TGTGCCAGCAGTAAAAGGGACACCTATCAGCCCCAGCATCTT.

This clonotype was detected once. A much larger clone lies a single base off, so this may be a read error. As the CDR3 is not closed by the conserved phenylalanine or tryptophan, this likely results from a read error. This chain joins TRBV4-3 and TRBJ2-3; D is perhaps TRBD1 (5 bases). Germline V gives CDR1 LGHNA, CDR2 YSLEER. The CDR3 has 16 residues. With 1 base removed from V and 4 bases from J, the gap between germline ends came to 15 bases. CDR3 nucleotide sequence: TGCGCCAGCAGCCAAGGATGGCAGGGTGTTCCAGATACGCAGTATCTT. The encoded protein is CASSQGWQGVPDTQYL.

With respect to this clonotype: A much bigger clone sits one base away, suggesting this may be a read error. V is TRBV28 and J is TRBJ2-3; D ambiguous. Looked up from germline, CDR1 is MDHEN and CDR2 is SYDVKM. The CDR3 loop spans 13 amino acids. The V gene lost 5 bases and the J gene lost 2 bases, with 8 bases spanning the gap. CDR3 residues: CASSKLNTDTQYF. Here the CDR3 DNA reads TGTGCCAGCAGTAAGCTCAACACAGATACGCAGTATTTT.

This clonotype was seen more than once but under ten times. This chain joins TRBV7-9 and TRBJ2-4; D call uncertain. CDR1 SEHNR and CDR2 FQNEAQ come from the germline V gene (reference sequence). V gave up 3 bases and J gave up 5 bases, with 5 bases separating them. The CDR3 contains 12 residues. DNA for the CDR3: TGTGCCAGCAGCTTCCCCCAAAACATTCAGTACTTC. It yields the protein CASSFPQNIQYF.

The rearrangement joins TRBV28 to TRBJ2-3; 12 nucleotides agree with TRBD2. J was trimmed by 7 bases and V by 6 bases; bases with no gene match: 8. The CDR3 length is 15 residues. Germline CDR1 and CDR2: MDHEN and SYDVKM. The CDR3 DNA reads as TGTGCCAGCAGCGCCTCCCTAGCGGGGGGGAATACGCAGTATTTT. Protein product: CASSASLAGGNTQYF.

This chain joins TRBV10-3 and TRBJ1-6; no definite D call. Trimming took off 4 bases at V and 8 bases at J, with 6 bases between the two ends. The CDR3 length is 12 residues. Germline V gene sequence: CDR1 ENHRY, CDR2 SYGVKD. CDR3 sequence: CAISGIDSPLHF. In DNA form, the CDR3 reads TGTGCCATCAGTGGGATCGATTCACCCCTCCACTTT.

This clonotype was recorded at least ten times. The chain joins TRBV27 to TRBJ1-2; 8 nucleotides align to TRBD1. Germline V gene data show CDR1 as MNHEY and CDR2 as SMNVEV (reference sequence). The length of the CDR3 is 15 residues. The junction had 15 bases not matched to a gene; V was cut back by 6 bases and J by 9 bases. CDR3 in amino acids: CASSPQGGTSPSYTF. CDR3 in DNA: TGTGCCAGCAGCCCACAGGGGGGAACGTCTCCCAGCTACACCTTC.

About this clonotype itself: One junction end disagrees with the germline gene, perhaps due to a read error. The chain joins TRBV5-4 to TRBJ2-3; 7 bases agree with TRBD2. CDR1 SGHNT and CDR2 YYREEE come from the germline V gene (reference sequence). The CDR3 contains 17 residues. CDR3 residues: CSSSPRAYRDYTDTQYF. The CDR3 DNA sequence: TGTTCCAGCAGCCCGAGGGCCTACCGGGACTACACAGATACGCAGTATTTT.

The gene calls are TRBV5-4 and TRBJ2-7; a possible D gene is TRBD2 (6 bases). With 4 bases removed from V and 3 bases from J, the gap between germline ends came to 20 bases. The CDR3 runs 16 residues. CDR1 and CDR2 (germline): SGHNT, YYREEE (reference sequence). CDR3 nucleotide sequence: TGTGCCAGCAGCAGTCCCGGGACTTCCTTAATCTACGAGCAGTACTTC. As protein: CASSSPGTSLIYEQYF.

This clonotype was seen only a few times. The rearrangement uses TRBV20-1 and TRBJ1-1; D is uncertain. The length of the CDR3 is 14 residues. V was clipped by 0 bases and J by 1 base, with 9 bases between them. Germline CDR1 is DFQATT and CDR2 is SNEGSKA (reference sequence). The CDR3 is CSARDFDGNTEAFF. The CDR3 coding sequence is TGCAGTGCTAGAGATTTCGACGGGAACACTGAAGCTTTCTTT.

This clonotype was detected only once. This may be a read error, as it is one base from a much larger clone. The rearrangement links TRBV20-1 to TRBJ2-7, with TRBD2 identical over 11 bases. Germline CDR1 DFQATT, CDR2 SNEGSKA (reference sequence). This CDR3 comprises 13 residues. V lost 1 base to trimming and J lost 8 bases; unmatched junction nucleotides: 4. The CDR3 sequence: CSARGLAGYKQYF. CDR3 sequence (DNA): TGCAGTGCTAGAGGACTAGCGGGGTACAAGCAGTACTTC.

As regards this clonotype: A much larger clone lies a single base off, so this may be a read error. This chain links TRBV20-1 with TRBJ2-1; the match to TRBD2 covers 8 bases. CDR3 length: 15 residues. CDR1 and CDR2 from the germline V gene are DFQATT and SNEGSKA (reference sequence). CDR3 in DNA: TGCAGTGCTAGAGATGGCACTAGCGGATACAATAAGCAGTTCTTC. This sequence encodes CSARDGTSGYNKQFF.

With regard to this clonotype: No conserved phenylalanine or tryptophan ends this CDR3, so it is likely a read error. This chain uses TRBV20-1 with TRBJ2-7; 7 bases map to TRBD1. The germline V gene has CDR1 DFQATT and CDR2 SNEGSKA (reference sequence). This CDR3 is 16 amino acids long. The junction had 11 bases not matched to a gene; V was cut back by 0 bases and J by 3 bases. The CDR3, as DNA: TGCAGTGCTAGAGAAACAACAGGGGAAAAGATCTACGAGCAGTACCTC. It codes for CSARETTGEKIYEQYL.

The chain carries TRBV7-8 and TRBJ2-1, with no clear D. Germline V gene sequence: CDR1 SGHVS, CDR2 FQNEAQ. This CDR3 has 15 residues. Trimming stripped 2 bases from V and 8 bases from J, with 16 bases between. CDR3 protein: CASSLIANDWDEQFF. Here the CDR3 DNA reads TGTGCCAGCAGCTTAATCGCTAATGACTGGGATGAGCAGTTCTTC.

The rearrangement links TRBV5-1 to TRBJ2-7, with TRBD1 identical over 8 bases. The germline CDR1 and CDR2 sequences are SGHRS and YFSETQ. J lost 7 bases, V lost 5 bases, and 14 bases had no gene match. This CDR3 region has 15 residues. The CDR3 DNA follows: TGCGCCAGCAGTTGGACAGGGAACTCCTACAATGAGCAGTACTTC. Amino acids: CASSWTGNSYNEQYF.

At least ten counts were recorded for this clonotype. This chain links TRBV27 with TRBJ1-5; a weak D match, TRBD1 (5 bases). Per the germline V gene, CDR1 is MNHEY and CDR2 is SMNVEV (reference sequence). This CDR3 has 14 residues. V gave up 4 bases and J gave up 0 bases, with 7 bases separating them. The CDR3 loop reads CASSYDSSNQPQHF. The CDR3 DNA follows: TGTGCCAGCAGTTACGACAGTAGCAATCAGCCCCAGCATTTT.

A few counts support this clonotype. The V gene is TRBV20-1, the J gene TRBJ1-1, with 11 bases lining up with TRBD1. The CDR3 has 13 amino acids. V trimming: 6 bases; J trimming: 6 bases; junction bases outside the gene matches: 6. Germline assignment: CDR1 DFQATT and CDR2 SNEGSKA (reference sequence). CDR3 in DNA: TGCAGTGCCCGGACAGGGGGCTTCTCTGAAGCTTTCTTT. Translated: CSARTGGFSEAFF.

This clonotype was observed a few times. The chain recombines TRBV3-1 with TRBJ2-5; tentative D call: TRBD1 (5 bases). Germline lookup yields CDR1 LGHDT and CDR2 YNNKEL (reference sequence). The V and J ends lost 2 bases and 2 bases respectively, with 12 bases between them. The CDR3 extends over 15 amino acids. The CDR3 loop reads CASSQMRQSQETQYF. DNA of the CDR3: TGTGCCAGCAGCCAAATGAGACAGTCACAAGAGACCCAGTACTTC.

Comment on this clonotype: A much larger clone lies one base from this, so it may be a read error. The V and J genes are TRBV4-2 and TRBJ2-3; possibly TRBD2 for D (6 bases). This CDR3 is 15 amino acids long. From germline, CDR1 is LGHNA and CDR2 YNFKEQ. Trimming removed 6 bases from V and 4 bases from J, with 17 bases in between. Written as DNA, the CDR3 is TGTGCCAGCAGTTCCTTTGCGGGAAGTTCAGATACGCAGTATTTT. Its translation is CASSSFAGSSDTQYF.

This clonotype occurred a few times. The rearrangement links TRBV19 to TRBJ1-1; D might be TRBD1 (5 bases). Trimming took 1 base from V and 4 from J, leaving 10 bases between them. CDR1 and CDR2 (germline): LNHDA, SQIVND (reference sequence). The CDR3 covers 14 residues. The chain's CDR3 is CASSIAGGSTEAFF. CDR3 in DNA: TGTGCCAGTAGTATAGCTGGGGGAAGCACTGAAGCTTTCTTT.

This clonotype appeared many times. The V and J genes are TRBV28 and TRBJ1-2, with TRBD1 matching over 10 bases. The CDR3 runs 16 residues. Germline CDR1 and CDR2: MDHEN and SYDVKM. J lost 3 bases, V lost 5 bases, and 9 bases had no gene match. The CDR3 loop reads CASSPPGQGLDYGYTF. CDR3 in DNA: TGTGCCAGCAGTCCCCCGGGACAGGGGTTAGACTATGGCTACACCTTC.

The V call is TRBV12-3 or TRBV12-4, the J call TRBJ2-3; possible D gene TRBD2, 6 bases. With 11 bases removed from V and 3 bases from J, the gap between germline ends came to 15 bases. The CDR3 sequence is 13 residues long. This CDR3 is CAAGEEGTDTQYF. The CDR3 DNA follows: TGTGCCGCCGGGGAGGAGGGAACAGATACGCAGTATTTT.

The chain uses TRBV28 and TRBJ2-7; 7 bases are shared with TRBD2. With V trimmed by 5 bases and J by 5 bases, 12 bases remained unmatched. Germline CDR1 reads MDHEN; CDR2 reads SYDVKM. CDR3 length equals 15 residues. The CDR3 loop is CASSRLEGGDHEQYF. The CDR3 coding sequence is TGTGCCAGCAGTCGACTAGAGGGAGGGGACCACGAGCAGTACTTC.

Written as DNA, the CDR3 is TGCAGCGTTGGGGGGACAGGGGGTACCTACAATGAGCAGTTCTTC. This codes for CSVGGTGGTYNEQFF. The V and J genes are TRBV29-1 and TRBJ2-1; TRBD1 aligns across 11 bases. The CDR3 runs to 15 residues. Germline-derived CDR1 and CDR2 are SQVTM and ANQGSEA. Unmatched junction bases numbered 4, after V lost 4 bases and J lost 2 bases.